This T cell receptor beta chain was sequenced for a study of CDR3 diversity in severe acne. V was clipped by 6 bases and J by 3 bases; unmatched bases: 4. This CDR3 has 14 residues. Germline CDR1 is SGHTA and CDR2 is FQGNSA. This clonotype appeared a single time. From the PCR reads, TCRdb called clonotypes with MiXCR, one entry per CDR3 protein. The data hold roughly 81,000 distinct CDR3 sequences, with around half observed a single time. This TCR derives from a male donor in good health, serving as a control. Sequenced input: blood. The J gene is TRBJ2-5, the V gene TRBV7-2, with TRBD2 identical over 10 bases. The CDR3 loop reads CASSYLAGEETQYF. Written as DNA, the CDR3 is TGTGCCAGCAGTTACCTAGCGGGAGAAGAGACCCAGTACTTC.